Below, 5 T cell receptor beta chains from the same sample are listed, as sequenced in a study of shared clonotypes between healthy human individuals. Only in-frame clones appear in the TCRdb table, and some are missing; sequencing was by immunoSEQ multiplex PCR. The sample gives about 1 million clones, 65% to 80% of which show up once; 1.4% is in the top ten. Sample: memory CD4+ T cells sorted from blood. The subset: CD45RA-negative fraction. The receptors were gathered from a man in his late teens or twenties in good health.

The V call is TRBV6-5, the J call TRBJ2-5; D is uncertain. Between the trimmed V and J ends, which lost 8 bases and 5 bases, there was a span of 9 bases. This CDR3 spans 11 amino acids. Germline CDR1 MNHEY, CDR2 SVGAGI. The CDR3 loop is CASGLTETQYF. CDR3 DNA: TGTGCCAGCGGCTTAACCGAGACCCAGTACTTC.

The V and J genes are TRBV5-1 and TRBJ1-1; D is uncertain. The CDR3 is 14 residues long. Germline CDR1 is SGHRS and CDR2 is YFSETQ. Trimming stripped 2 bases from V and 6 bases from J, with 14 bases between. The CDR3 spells CASSLALADPEAFF. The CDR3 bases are TGCGCCAGCAGCTTAGCATTGGCAGACCCTGAAGCTTTCTTT. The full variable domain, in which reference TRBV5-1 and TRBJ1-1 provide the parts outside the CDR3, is KAGVTQTPRYLIKTRGQQVTLSCSPISGHRSVSWYQQTPGQGLQFLFEYFSETQRNKGNFPGRFSGRQFSNSRSEMNVSTLELGDSALYLCASSLALADPEAFFGQGTRLTVV.

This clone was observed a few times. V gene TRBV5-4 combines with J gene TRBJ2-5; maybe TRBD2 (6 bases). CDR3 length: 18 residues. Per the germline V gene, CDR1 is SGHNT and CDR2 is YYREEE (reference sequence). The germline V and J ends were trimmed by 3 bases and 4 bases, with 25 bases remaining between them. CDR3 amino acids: CASSSITQNRDSRETQYF. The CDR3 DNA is TGTGCCAGCAGCTCGATCACCCAAAACCGGGACTCCCGAGAGACCCAGTACTTC.

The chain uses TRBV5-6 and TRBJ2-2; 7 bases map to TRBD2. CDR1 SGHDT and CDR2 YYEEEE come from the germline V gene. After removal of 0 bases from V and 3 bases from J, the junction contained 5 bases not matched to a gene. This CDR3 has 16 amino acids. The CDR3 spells CASSLGGGSHTGELFF. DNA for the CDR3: TGTGCCAGCAGCTTGGGAGGCGGGAGCCACACCGGGGAGCTGTTTTTT.

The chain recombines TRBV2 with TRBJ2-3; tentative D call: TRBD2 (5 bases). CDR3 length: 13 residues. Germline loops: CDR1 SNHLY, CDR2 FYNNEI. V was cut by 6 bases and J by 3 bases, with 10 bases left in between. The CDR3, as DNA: TGTGCCAGCAGGGCCACTAGGACAGATACGCAGTATTTT. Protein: CASRATRTDTQYF.